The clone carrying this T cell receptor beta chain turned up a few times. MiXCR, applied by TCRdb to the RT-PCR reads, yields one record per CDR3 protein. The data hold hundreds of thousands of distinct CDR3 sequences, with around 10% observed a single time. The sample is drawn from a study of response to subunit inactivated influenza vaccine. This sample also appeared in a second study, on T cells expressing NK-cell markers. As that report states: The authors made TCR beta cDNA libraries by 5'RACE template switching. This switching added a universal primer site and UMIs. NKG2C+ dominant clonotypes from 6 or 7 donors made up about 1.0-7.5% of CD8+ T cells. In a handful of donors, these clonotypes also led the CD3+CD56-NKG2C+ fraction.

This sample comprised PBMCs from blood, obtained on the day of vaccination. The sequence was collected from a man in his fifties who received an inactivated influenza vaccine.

The CDR3 region is CASSYISAGAAGTQYF. Written as DNA, the CDR3 is TGTGCCAGCAGTTACATATCGGCGGGGGCCGCCGGTACGCAGTATTTT. The chain combines TRBV6-5 with TRBJ2-3; weak D call: TRBD2 (7 bases). The germline V gene has CDR1 MNHEY and CDR2 SVGAGI. Trimming removed 2 bases from V and 8 bases from J, with 20 bases in between. CDR3 length: 16 residues.